A single sample gave rise to the 17 T cell receptor beta chains below, sequenced in a study of human T cells and chemical hapten exposure. TCRdb re-derived calls from the RACE reads in MiXCR, one entry per CDR3 protein. The profile shows approximately 57,000 distinct CDR3 sequences, more than 8% of them singletons. Time point described: pre-sensitization, week 0. Stated treatment: therapeutic diphenylcyclopropenone sensitization with weekly scalp DPC. Sequenced material: whole blood, taken in connection with sensitization to the hapten diphenylcyclopropenone (DPC). The receptors derive from a man aged 40-49 years with alopecia areata. Some clones in this sample may be carry-over from other donors' samples.

Only a few counts were recorded for this clonotype. CDR3: CASSLREGRTQYF. The CDR3 DNA follows: TGTGCCAGCAGCTTACGTGAGGGACGGACCCAGTACTTC. V is TRBV11-3 and J is TRBJ2-5; D is possibly TRBD1 or TRBD2 (5 bases each). Germline CDR1 reads SGHNT; CDR2 reads YENEEA. Trimming left V 2 bases short and J 7 bases short, with 11 bases between. This CDR3 comprises 13 residues.

Only a few counts were recorded for this clonotype. The gene calls are TRBV18 and TRBJ2-3; possible D gene TRBD2, 6 bases. The CDR3 is made up of 15 amino acids. The germline V and J ends were trimmed by 5 bases and 3 bases, with 15 bases remaining between them. Germline values: CDR1 KGHSH, CDR2 LQKENI. CDR3 sequence: CASSKAGSETDTQYF. CDR3 in DNA: TGTGCCAGCTCAAAGGCGGGATCCGAGACAGATACGCAGTATTTT.

The genes are TRBV7-2 and TRBJ2-6; D is unresolved. Germline V CDR1 and CDR2: SGHTA, FQGNSA. V lost 2 bases and J 0 bases, leaving 8 bases between the germline ends. This CDR3 contains 16 residues. The CDR3 nucleotides read TGTGCCAGCAGCTTAATGTCAAGCTCTGGGGCCAACGTCCTGACTTTC. Its protein is CASSLMSSSGANVLTF.

The sample holds many counts of this clonotype. Its ends do not fully match the called genes, so a read error is possible. V usage is TRBV28 and J usage is TRBJ1-3; D gene unclear. This CDR3 has 12 amino acids. Germline lookup yields CDR1 MDHEN and CDR2 SYDVKM. DNA of the CDR3: TGTGCCAGCAGCGTAACCCCCCTTAGTCCAAATTTT. This encodes CASSVTPLSPNF.

This clonotype was observed at least ten times. This chain joins TRBV12-3 or TRBV12-4 and TRBJ2-5, with D tentatively TRBD2 (6 bases). The CDR3 is 14 amino acids. Trimming took 1 base from V and 4 from J, leaving 10 bases between them. This CDR3 reads CASSLDGSRETQYF. Here the CDR3 DNA reads TGTGCCAGCAGTTTAGACGGGAGCCGAGAGACCCAGTACTTC.

This clonotype has ten or more counts. V gene TRBV28 combines with J gene TRBJ2-7; D possibly corresponds to TRBD2 (6 bases). Looked up from germline, CDR1 is MDHEN and CDR2 is SYDVKM. The CDR3 runs to 14 residues. Trimming took 3 bases from V and 2 from J, leaving 11 bases between them. The CDR3 sequence is CASSFGGTPYEQYF. CDR3 DNA sequence: TGTGCCAGCAGTTTTGGGGGGACCCCCTACGAGCAGTACTTC.

This chain links TRBV3-2 with TRBJ1-1; whether TRBD1, the table's D call, matches the DNA was not checked. TRBV3-2 is noted as a pseudogene. The CDR3 sequence is 16 residues long. This chain's CDR3 is CASSPETGGKNTEAFF. CDR3 coding DNA: TGTGCCAGCAGCCCCGAGACAGGGGGGAAGAACACTGAAGCTTTCTTT.

The table lists this clonotype with many counts. The gene calls are TRBV14 and TRBJ2-1; D is uncertain. The CDR3 extends over 15 amino acids. V lost 0 bases to trimming and J lost 2 bases, with 8 bases between them. Germline V gives CDR1 SGHDN, CDR2 FVKESK. DNA for the CDR3: TGTGCCAGCAGCCAAGATCACGGGCCCTACAATGAGCAGTTCTTC. This gives the protein CASSQDHGPYNEQFF.

This rearrangement joins TRBV28 to TRBJ1-1; TRBD1 might be the D (6 bases). V shed 7 bases and J shed 3 bases, with 12 bases lying between them. The CDR3 is 13 residues long. In germline, CDR1 is MDHEN, CDR2 SYDVKM. The CDR3 coding sequence is TGTGCCAGCAAATGGAACAGGGACACTGAAGCTTTCTTT. Protein: CASKWNRDTEAFF. The full variable domain, with the rest looked up from reference TRBV28 and TRBJ1-1, is DVKVTQSSRYLVKRTGEKVFLECVQDMDHENMFWYRQDPGLGLRLIYFSYDVKMKEKGDIPEGYSVSREKKERFSLILESASTNQTSMYLCASKWNRDTEAFFGQGTRLTVV.

The table lists this clonotype with a few counts. The rearrangement uses TRBV9 and TRBJ2-3; 11 bases agree with TRBD1. CDR1 is SGDLS and CDR2 is YYNGEE in the germline V gene. With V trimmed by 3 bases and J by 0 bases, 12 bases remained unmatched. The CDR3 consists of 19 residues. The CDR3 DNA follows: TGTGCCAGCAGCGGCCATACCGGGACAGGGGGTTGGAGCACAGATACGCAGTATTTT. Protein: CASSGHTGTGGWSTDTQYF.

The J gene is TRBJ2-7, the V gene TRBV11-2; D may be TRBD2 (6 bases). Trimming cost V 5 bases and J 2 bases, with 16 bases left between them. The CDR3 is made up of 15 amino acids. Germline V lookup: CDR1 SGHAT, CDR2 FQNNGV. The CDR3 DNA sequence: TGTGCCAGCAGCCGTGGGGCTAGCGCTACCTACGAGCAGTACTTC. Protein product: CASSRGASATYEQYF.

Many counts were recorded for this clonotype. This sequence joins TRBV9 and TRBJ2-2; TRBD1 aligns across 7 bases. Germline lookup yields CDR1 SGDLS and CDR2 YYNGEE. The CDR3 runs to 14 residues. V shed 4 bases, J shed 3 bases, and the junction held 3 bases outside the gene matches. The CDR3 DNA sequence: TGTGCCAGCAGCTTAGGACAGGACACCGGGGAGCTGTTTTTT. Its protein product is CASSLGQDTGELFF.

V and J are TRBV4-1 and TRBJ1-1; maybe TRBD1 (5 bases). Trimming shortened V by 3 bases and J by 5 bases, and 16 bases separated the two germline ends. This CDR3 comprises 15 residues. Germline values: CDR1 MGHRA, CDR2 YSYEKL. CDR3 residues: CASSHTSGFGTEAFF. The CDR3 region has the DNA TGCGCCAGCAGCCACACATCAGGGTTTGGGACTGAAGCTTTCTTT.

This chain joins TRBV6-5 and TRBJ2-7, with D uncertain. Germline V lookup: CDR1 MNHEY, CDR2 SVGAGI. The length of the CDR3 is 12 residues. V lost 8 bases and J 0 bases, leaving 8 bases between the germline ends. In DNA, the CDR3 is TGTGCCAGCTACTCGGTCTCCTACGAGCAGTACTTC. Translation: CASYSVSYEQYF.

This clonotype was seen at least ten times. V is TRBV20-1 and J is TRBJ2-3; 10 bases match TRBD2. From germline, CDR1 is DFQATT and CDR2 SNEGSKA (reference sequence). The length of the CDR3 is 17 residues. The CDR3 reads CRPRAANGLAGADTQYF. As DNA, the CDR3 is TGCAGACCCAGGGCGGCAAATGGGCTAGCGGGAGCAGATACGCAGTATTTT.

The rearrangement links TRBV7-3 to TRBJ2-7; D not resolved. From germline, CDR1 is SGHTA and CDR2 FQGTGA. The CDR3 totals 13 residues. V was shortened by 0 bases and J by 3 bases, with 6 bases between the two germline ends. The CDR3 region is CASSLTENYEQYF. DNA of the CDR3: TGTGCCAGCAGCTTAACAGAGAACTACGAGCAGTACTTC. Looking up the rest from reference TRBV7-3 and TRBJ2-7 gives the full variable domain: GAGVSQTPSNKVTEKGKYVELRCDPISGHTALYWYRQSLGQGPEFLIYFQGTGAADDSGLPNDRFFAVRPEGSVSTLKIQRTERGDSAVYLCASSLTENYEQYFGPGTRLTVT.

This clonotype was found once. V usage is TRBV28 and J usage is TRBJ2-7; a possible D gene is TRBD2 (6 bases). This CDR3 contains 14 residues. CDR1 is MDHEN, CDR2 SYDVKM, per germline. Trimming left V 6 bases short and J 11 bases short, with 23 bases between. CDR3 protein: CASRPPGTPTGEYF. The CDR3 nucleotides are TGTGCCAGCAGGCCCCCAGGGACTCCTACGGGGGAGTACTTC.